What follows are 12 T cell receptor beta chains derived from one specimen sequenced in a study of graft-versus-host responses after intestinal transplantation. The antigens of these receptors remain unknown. Produced via immunoSEQ multiplex PCR; TCRdb's table is partial and in-frame only. Among roughly 100,000 clones listed, 91% were seen once. Source: unstimulated CD4+ T cells sorted from spleen or lymph node cells, taken before transplant. The receptors here all came from a human donor who was the organ donor for an intestinal transplant.

The gene calls are TRBV4-1 and TRBJ2-5; weak D call: TRBD2 (5 bases). Germline assignment: CDR1 MGHRA and CDR2 YSYEKL. The CDR3 spans 13 residues. V was pared by 4 bases and J by 5 bases, with 11 bases between. CDR3 region: CASSLAGLETQYF. The CDR3 DNA is TGCGCCAGCAGCCTCGCGGGTCTGGAGACCCAGTACTTC.

V gene TRBV28 combines with J gene TRBJ2-1; D uncertain. The CDR3 length is 13 residues. The germline V and J ends were trimmed by 5 bases and 3 bases, with 8 bases remaining between them. Germline V gives CDR1 MDHEN, CDR2 SYDVKM. The CDR3 reads CASSPGYYNEQFF. DNA of the CDR3: TGTGCCAGCAGTCCCGGGTACTACAATGAGCAGTTCTTC.

V usage is TRBV29-1 and J usage is TRBJ2-7, with D possibly matching TRBD2 (6 bases). Trimming left V 6 bases short and J 6 bases short, with 9 bases between. Germline V gene sequence: CDR1 SQVTM, CDR2 ANQGSEA. The CDR3 extends over 10 amino acids. The CDR3: CSVRGLEQYF. Written as DNA, the CDR3 is TGCAGCGTGAGGGGACTCGAGCAGTACTTC.

The chain employs TRBV5-1 and TRBJ2-3, with a tentative D call TRBD2 (5 bases). In germline, CDR1 is SGHRS, CDR2 YFSETQ. Deletions cut 6 bases from V and 4 bases from J, with 9 bases between. This CDR3 has 12 amino acids. The CDR3 nucleotides are TGCGCCAGCACTCCGGAGGCAGATACGCAGTATTTT. This gives the protein CASTPEADTQYF.

This clone was detected only once. This chain uses TRBV18 with TRBJ1-6; 7 positions agree with TRBD1. Germline V lookup: CDR1 KGHSH, CDR2 LQKENI. V trimming: 4 bases; J trimming: 12 bases; junction bases outside the gene matches: 18. CDR3 length equals 17 residues. The CDR3 nucleotides read TGTGCCAGCTCACATATCCAGACAGGGACCTCGCTTTTACCCCTCCACTTT. Translating gives CASSHIQTGTSLLPLHF. Supplemented by reference TRBV18 and TRBJ1-6, the full variable domain reads NAGVMQNPRHLVRRRGQEARLRCSPMKGHSHVYWYRQLPEEGLKFMVYLQKENIIDESGMPKERFSAEFPKEGPSILRIQQVVRGDSAAYFCASSHIQTGTSLLPLHFGNGTRLTVT.

The J gene is TRBJ2-1, the V gene TRBV18; possible D gene TRBD2, 5 bases. V was clipped by 1 base and J by 7 bases, with 8 bases between them. CDR1 and CDR2 (germline): KGHSH, LQKENI. The CDR3 runs 13 residues. The CDR3 DNA is TGTGCCAGCTCACCACGGGAGATGAATGAGCAGTTCTTC. Translation: CASSPREMNEQFF.

The chain links TRBV6-5 to TRBJ1-1; a possible D gene is TRBD1 (6 bases). V was shortened by 5 bases and J by 6 bases, with 13 bases between the two germline ends. CDR1 MNHEY and CDR2 SVGAGI come from the germline V gene. This CDR3 contains 13 residues. CDR3 sequence: CASSVVQGSEAFF. The CDR3 DNA reads as TGTGCCAGCAGTGTCGTCCAGGGGTCTGAAGCTTTCTTT.

V is TRBV4-1 and J is TRBJ2-7; the match to TRBD1 covers 12 bases. The CDR3 spans 20 residues. V lost 0 bases and J lost 3; bases outside the gene matches: 15. Per germline, CDR1 MGHRA and CDR2 YSYEKL. The CDR3 bases are TGCGCCAGCAGCCAAGATTATAGACCCACGGGACAGGGGGCCGTCTACGAGCAGTACTTC. Amino acids: CASSQDYRPTGQGAVYEQYF.

This clone has a single count. V is TRBV12-5 and J is TRBJ2-1; D perhaps matches TRBD2 (6 bases). Trimming took off 7 bases at V and 7 bases at J, with 23 bases between the two ends. Germline V CDR1 and CDR2: LGHNT, FRNRAP. The CDR3 is 16 residues long. In DNA, the CDR3 is TGTGCTAGTGCCCCAACCGGGGGTTTATTGCGGAATGAGCAGTTCTTC. This translates into CASAPTGGLLRNEQFF.

The chain couples TRBV30 to TRBJ2-3; 11 positions match TRBD2. V lost 1 base, J lost 5 bases, and 11 bases stayed unmatched. In germline, CDR1 is GTSNPN, CDR2 SVGIG (reference sequence). CDR3 length equals 17 residues. This CDR3 is CAWSALAGGLSRDTQYF. The CDR3 coding sequence is TGTGCCTGGAGTGCGTTAGCGGGGGGGCTATCCAGAGATACGCAGTATTTT.

The chain is built from TRBV5-8 and TRBJ1-6; the match to TRBD1 covers 8 bases. Germline CDR1 reads SGHTS; CDR2 reads YDEGEE. The J segment lost 6 bases and the V segment lost 4 bases, leaving 9 bases of the junction unmatched. The CDR3 spans 16 residues. CDR3 in DNA: TGTGCCAGCAGCCGCTGGGACAGGAACACTAATTCACCCCTCCACTTT. Amino acids: CASSRWDRNTNSPLHF. Filled out from reference TRBV5-8 and TRBJ1-6, the complete variable domain reads EAGVTQSPTHLIKTRGQQATLRCSPISGHTSVYWYQQALGLGLQFLLWYDEGEERNRGNFPPRFSGRQFPNYSSELNVNALELEDSALYLCASSRWDRNTNSPLHFGNGTRLTVT.

V is TRBV27 and J is TRBJ2-6; TRBD1 is a possible D gene (6 bases). In germline, CDR1 is MNHEY, CDR2 SMNVEV (reference sequence). CDR3 length: 17 residues. Trimming pared 3 bases from V and 2 bases from J, leaving 14 bases between. This CDR3 is CASSFATGLAGANVLTF. In DNA, the CDR3 is TGTGCCAGCAGTTTTGCCACAGGGCTAGCTGGGGCCAACGTCCTGACTTTC.